The 17 T cell receptor beta chains in this list originate from one sample, sequenced in a study of OX40 agonist ivuxolimab in advanced cancers. Sequencing was performed with immunoSEQ multiplex PCR; in TCRdb, only in-frame clones are kept and a portion is missing. The table lists roughly 40,000 clones, 92% of them singletons. This sample comprised CD4+ or CD8+ T cells sorted from blood, obtained in a trial of the OX40 agonist ivuxolimab. These receptors all come from an adult with an advanced solid tumor such as melanoma, head and neck, liver or kidney cancer.

CDR3 nucleotide sequence: TGTGCCAGTAGCGTGACAGTTAACAATGAGCAGTTCTTC. It yields the protein CASSVTVNNEQFF. The chain uses TRBV19 and TRBJ2-1; maybe TRBD1 (5 bases). In germline, CDR1 is LNHDA, CDR2 SQIVND (reference sequence). V dropped 6 bases and J dropped 5 bases, with 11 bases sitting between them. The CDR3 runs 13 residues.

This chain connects TRBV4-1 to TRBJ2-7; 7 bases are shared with TRBD2. Unmatched junction bases numbered 10, after V lost 3 bases and J lost 2 bases. Germline V gene data show CDR1 as MGHRA and CDR2 as YSYEKL. There are 16 residues in the CDR3. CDR3 sequence reads: CASSHEPVGLAYEQYF. In nucleotides, the CDR3 is TGCGCCAGCAGCCACGAACCGGTTGGACTAGCCTACGAGCAGTACTTC.

The CDR3 is CASSISSTNTEAFF. The CDR3 DNA is TGTGCCAGTAGTATTTCCAGCACGAACACTGAAGCTTTCTTT. V usage is TRBV19 and J usage is TRBJ1-1; D not certain. Germline V lookup: CDR1 LNHDA, CDR2 SQIVND (reference sequence). This CDR3 region has 14 residues. V was trimmed by 3 bases and J by 1 base, leaving 9 bases between them.

This clone showed up just once. The V gene is TRBV27, the J gene TRBJ2-1; maybe TRBD2 (6 bases). V was cut by 5 bases and J by 4 bases, with 18 bases left in between. The CDR3 spans 16 residues. Germline V CDR1 and CDR2: MNHEY, SMNVEV (reference sequence). The CDR3 here is CASSKALGTLYNEQFF. The CDR3 nucleotides are TGTGCCAGCAGTAAGGCCCTCGGGACTCTATACAATGAGCAGTTCTTC.

CDR3 sequence (DNA): TGTGCCAGCAGCGCTGGACTAGCGGGAGTCGAGCAGTACTTC. This encodes CASSAGLAGVEQYF. The rearrangement links TRBV7-9 to TRBJ2-7; TRBD2 matches at 13 bases. V lost 5 bases to trimming and J lost 6 bases; unmatched junction nucleotides: 4. The germline gives CDR1 SEHNR, CDR2 FQNEAQ (reference sequence). This CDR3 is built from 14 residues.

This chain joins TRBV2 and TRBJ2-7; maybe TRBD1 (5 bases). Germline loops: CDR1 SNHLY, CDR2 FYNNEI. Trimming cost V 3 bases and J 3 bases, with 9 bases left between them. The CDR3 length is 13 residues. DNA for the CDR3: TGTGCCAGCAGTGAGGGGCACAGCTACGAGCAGTACTTC. As protein: CASSEGHSYEQYF.

This sequence joins TRBV29-1 and TRBJ2-7; D gene ambiguous. The CDR3 has 11 amino acids. CDR1 and CDR2 (germline): SQVTM, ANQGSEA. V was clipped by 5 bases and J by 1 base, with 6 bases between them. DNA of the CDR3: TGCAGCGTTCAAGGGTCCTACGAGCAGTACTTC. Amino acids: CSVQGSYEQYF.

The rearrangement joins TRBV13 to TRBJ2-1; D is undetermined. Germline CDR1 and CDR2: PRHDT and FYEKMQ (reference sequence). The CDR3 consists of 17 residues. The V end was cut by 5 bases, the J end by 0 bases, with 17 bases between. The CDR3 loop reads CASSPGRLGSSYNEQFF. The CDR3 nucleotides read TGTGCCAGCAGCCCCGGACGGCTTGGTAGCTCCTACAATGAGCAGTTCTTC.

This chain joins TRBV7-2 and TRBJ2-7, with D possibly TRBD2 on 5 matching bases. Germline CDR1 SGHTA, CDR2 FQGNSA. V was shortened by 5 bases and J by 6 bases, with 17 bases between the two germline ends. The CDR3 length is 14 residues. In DNA, the CDR3 is TGTGCCAGCAGCGTCGTCTCTAGTGCGGGCGAGCAGTACTTC. It codes for CASSVVSSAGEQYF. The full variable domain, with the rest looked up from reference TRBV7-2 and TRBJ2-7, is GAGVSQSPSNKVTEKGKDVELRCDPISGHTALYWYRQSLGQGLEFLIYFQGNSAPDKSGLPSDRFSAERTGGSVSTLTIQRTQQEDSAVYLCASSVVSSAGEQYFGPGTRLTVT.

The chain employs TRBV29-1 and TRBJ2-5; TRBD1 agrees at 7 bases. Unmatched junction bases numbered 19, after V lost 8 bases and J lost 7 bases. This CDR3 is 15 amino acids long. Germline assignment: CDR1 SQVTM and CDR2 ANQGSEA. DNA for the CDR3: TGCAGCCCCCCCGGGACAGTCGCCATTGAAGGGACCCAGTACTTC. Amino acid sequence: CSPPGTVAIEGTQYF.

The chain combines TRBV4-1 with TRBJ2-1; D possibly uses TRBD1 or TRBD2 (5 bases each). Looked up from germline, CDR1 is MGHRA and CDR2 is YSYEKL. Trimming shortened V by 1 base and J by 8 bases, and 9 bases separated the two germline ends. The CDR3 extends over 13 amino acids. The CDR3, as DNA: TGCGCCAGCAGCCAAGGGCAGGGAGATGAGCAGTTCTTC. Its protein is CASSQGQGDEQFF.

This chain links TRBV29-1 with TRBJ2-3; tentative D call: TRBD1 (6 bases). With 3 bases removed from V and 6 bases from J, the gap between germline ends came to 19 bases. This CDR3 contains 15 residues. Germline CDR1 reads SQVTM; CDR2 reads ANQGSEA. The CDR3 sequence: CSVDFGRGIEDTQYF. DNA of the CDR3: TGCAGCGTTGATTTTGGTAGGGGGATCGAGGATACGCAGTATTTT.

The chain links TRBV6-5 to TRBJ2-1, with TRBD2 as a possible D gene (5 bases). The CDR3 length is 15 residues. The V end lost 9 bases, the J end lost 0 bases, and 15 bases lay between the germline ends. Germline CDR1 MNHEY, CDR2 SVGAGI. This chain's CDR3 is CASSPPGYSYNEQFF. CDR3 DNA: TGTGCCAGTAGTCCCCCGGGATACTCCTACAATGAGCAGTTCTTC.

The chain joins TRBV2 to TRBJ2-7; D perhaps matches TRBD2 (7 bases). V was shortened by 6 bases and J by 1 base, with 16 bases between the two germline ends. Germline V gene sequence: CDR1 SNHLY, CDR2 FYNNEI. This CDR3 comprises 15 residues. The CDR3 sequence: CASRGGGRGSYEQYF. The CDR3 DNA reads TGTGCCAGCAGGGGAGGGGGGAGAGGGTCCTACGAGCAGTACTTC.

The V gene is TRBV2, the J gene TRBJ2-3, with D hard to call. With 9 bases removed from V and 0 bases from J, the gap between germline ends came to 16 bases. This CDR3 is 15 amino acids long. The germline CDR1 and CDR2 sequences are SNHLY and FYNNEI. DNA for the CDR3: TGTGCCAGTGGGCTGGGTGGGATGAGCACAGATACGCAGTATTTT. Encoded protein: CASGLGGMSTDTQYF.

The chain couples TRBV5-1 to TRBJ2-1, with D uncertain. With 4 bases removed from V and 0 bases from J, the gap between germline ends came to 14 bases. CDR1 SGHRS and CDR2 YFSETQ come from the germline V gene. The CDR3 length is 16 residues. The CDR3 DNA follows: TGCGCCAGCAGCGATACTGCGCCGAGCTCCTACAATGAGCAGTTCTTC. Translation gives CASSDTAPSSYNEQFF.

V usage is TRBV9 and J usage is TRBJ2-3, with D unresolved. CDR1 is SGDLS and CDR2 is YYNGEE in the germline V gene. This CDR3 contains 15 residues. Trimming removed 0 bases at V and 3 bases at J, with 11 bases between. Here the CDR3 reads CASSVVSGETDTQYF. The CDR3 DNA follows: TGTGCCAGCAGCGTAGTGTCTGGGGAAACAGATACGCAGTATTTT.